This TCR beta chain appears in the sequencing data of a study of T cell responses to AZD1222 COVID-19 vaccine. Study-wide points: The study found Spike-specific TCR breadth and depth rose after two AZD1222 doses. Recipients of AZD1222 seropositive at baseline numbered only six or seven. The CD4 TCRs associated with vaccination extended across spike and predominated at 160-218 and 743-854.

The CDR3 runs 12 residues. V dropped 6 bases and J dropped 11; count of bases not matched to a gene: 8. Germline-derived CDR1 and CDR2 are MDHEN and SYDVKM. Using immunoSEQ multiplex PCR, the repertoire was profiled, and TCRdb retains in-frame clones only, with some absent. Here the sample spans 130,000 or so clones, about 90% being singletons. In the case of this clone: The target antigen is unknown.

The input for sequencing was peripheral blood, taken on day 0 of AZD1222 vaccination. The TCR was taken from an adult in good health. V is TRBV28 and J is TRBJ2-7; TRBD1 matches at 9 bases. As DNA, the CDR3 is TGTGCCAGCAGATTTCGGACAGGGGATGAGTACTTC. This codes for CASRFRTGDEYF.